These 10 T cell receptor beta chains originate from one sample sequenced in a study of regulatory T cells in long-lasting Graves disease. Through Arm-PCR of CDR3 regions and iRepertoire HTBI primers, TCR beta libraries were built. TCRdb reprocessed the multiplex PCR reads via MiXCR and lists one record per CDR3 protein. The table lists around 500,000 distinct CDR3 sequences, more than 10% of them singletons. Indicated time point: newly diagnosed GD, antithyroid drugs for less than 3 months. Generation of the TCR library employed RNA extracted from PBMCs. The same data also contributed to another study, on T cells in Graves' hyperthyroidism and ophthalmopathy.

Here the sequenced sample was peripheral blood mononuclear cells (PBMCs), taken at new diagnosis, from a patient treated with antithyroid drugs. These receptors came from a woman aged 25 to 39 with Graves disease.

In DNA, the CDR3 is TGTGCCAGCAGCCCAATGATGGGCAATGGCCTTGGTGAGCAGTTCTTC. This codes for CASSPMMGNGLGEQFF. The gene calls are TRBV27 and TRBJ2-1; D is ambiguous. The germline CDR1 and CDR2 sequences are MNHEY and SMNVEV (reference sequence). Trimming took 6 bases from V and 9 from J, leaving 24 bases between them. This CDR3 is 16 amino acids long.

V and J are TRBV9 and TRBJ1-1; D is perhaps TRBD1 (5 bases). The CDR3 spans 13 residues. Trimming pared 3 bases from V and 1 base from J, leaving 7 bases between. The germline V gene encodes CDR1 SGDLS and CDR2 YYNGEE. In DNA form, the CDR3 reads TGTGCCAGCAGCGAGGGGACGAACACTGAAGCTTTCTTT. Encoded protein: CASSEGTNTEAFF.

Regarding this clonotype: Likely a read error: the CDR3 ends without its conserved phenylalanine or tryptophan. V and J are TRBV20-1 and TRBJ2-5; D not certain. The CDR3 covers 13 residues. Germline values: CDR1 DFQATT, CDR2 SNEGSKA (reference sequence). Trimming removed 3 bases from V and 2 bases from J, with 10 bases in between. CDR3 bases: TGCAGTGCTAGGTGGTTTGGGCAAGAGACCCAGTACCTC. This gives the protein CSARWFGQETQYL.

This chain links TRBV19 with TRBJ1-1, with unresolved D. Germline V lookup: CDR1 LNHDA, CDR2 SQIVND (reference sequence). V lost 9 bases, J lost 1 base, and 15 bases lay in between. The CDR3 runs 14 residues. The CDR3 sequence: CASKELGRNTEAFF. For the CDR3, the DNA is TGTGCCAGCAAAGAATTAGGACGGAACACTGAAGCTTTCTTT.

This clonotype was counted at least ten times. The chain combines TRBV10-2 with TRBJ2-5; 11 nucleotides match TRBD2. After removal of 2 bases from V and 5 bases from J, the junction contained 10 bases not matched to a gene. CDR3 size: 17 residues. Germline values: CDR1 WSHSY, CDR2 SAAADI. The CDR3 here is CASSEPLLAGVRETQYF. CDR3 sequence (DNA): TGCGCCAGCAGTGAGCCCCTACTAGCGGGAGTACGGGAGACCCAGTACTTC.

This clonotype was seen a handful of times. The rearrangement joins TRBV11-3 to TRBJ2-6; the D is unclear. The CDR3 is 21 residues long. Trimming took 5 bases from V and 0 from J, leaving 26 bases between them. CDR1 is SGHNT and CDR2 is YENEEA in the germline V gene. The CDR3 nucleotides are TGTGCCAGCAGCCCACCCCCCTTCTCGGCGGAGATGCGCTCTGGGGCCAACGTCCTGACTTTC. It yields the protein CASSPPPFSAEMRSGANVLTF.

The CDR3 reads CASSERRAGNTIYF. DNA of the CDR3: TGTGCCAGCAGCGAAAGGAGGGCCGGAAACACCATATATTTT. V is TRBV7-2 and J is TRBJ1-3; D unresolved. This CDR3 has 14 amino acids. V shed 5 bases and J shed 4 bases, with 12 bases lying between them. Germline CDR1 is SGHTA and CDR2 is FQGNSA. The complete variable domain, with remaining parts taken from reference TRBV7-2 and TRBJ1-3, reads GAGVSQSPSNKVTEKGKDVELRCDPISGHTALYWYRQSLGQGLEFLIYFQGNSAPDKSGLPSDRFSAERTGGSVSTLTIQRTQQEDSAVYLCASSERRAGNTIYFGEGSWLTVV.

This clonotype was counted at least ten times. The chain couples TRBV6-1 to TRBJ2-7; D ambiguous. Germline assignment: CDR1 MNHNS and CDR2 SASEGT. Trimming took off 0 bases at V and 2 bases at J, with 14 bases between the two ends. The CDR3 is 16 residues long. The CDR3 is CASSEASLDPTYEQYF. CDR3 coding DNA: TGTGCCAGCAGTGAAGCTTCCCTGGACCCTACCTACGAGCAGTACTTC.

This clonotype occurred a few times. The gene calls are TRBV5-4 and TRBJ2-3; 7 bases map to TRBD2. V shed 7 bases and J 2 bases; nucleotides not matched to a gene: 10. Germline V CDR1 and CDR2: SGHNT, YYREEE (reference sequence). This CDR3 has 15 residues. DNA for the CDR3: TGTGCCAGCGGACCCACAGCGGGGAACACAGATACGCAGTATTTT. This codes for CASGPTAGNTDTQYF.

The table lists this clonotype with many counts. The rearrangement links TRBV5-1 to TRBJ2-7, with D uncertain. The CDR3 is 13 residues long. Trimming pared 0 bases from V and 6 bases from J, leaving 10 bases between. CDR1 and CDR2 from the germline V gene are SGHRS and YFSETQ. In DNA form, the CDR3 reads TGCGCCAGCAGCTTGGGTTCGGGCGGCGAGCAGTACTTC. Amino acids: CASSLGSGGEQYF.